This T cell receptor (beta chain) was captured by sequencing in a study of blood T cell repertoires in COVID-19. Background on the study: The United States, Italy and Spain were the sources of the acute and convalescent COVID-19 samples. The cDNA or gDNA used as material had been derived from T cells, B-cell-depleted T cells, or PBMCs.

CDR3 length: 14 residues. Germline CDR1 reads MNHEY; CDR2 reads SMNVEV (reference sequence). V was trimmed by 5 bases and J by 4 bases, leaving 14 bases between them. Authors' processing steps: Scientists estimated how many nucleated cells there were by amplifying reference gene primers. Repertoires were generated with immunoSEQ multiplex PCR, while TCRdb's copy carries only in-frame clones and drops some. V and J calls and clone size come straight from that table; D and trimming were deduced from the DNA. The repertoire holds tens of thousands of clones, with approximately 79% as singletons. Sequencing input: peripheral blood. This TCR was recovered from a human donor in a cohort sampled during active COVID-19. The V gene is TRBV27, the J gene TRBJ2-5; possibly TRBD2 for D (5 bases). The CDR3 DNA reads as TGTGCCAGCAGTGCGACCACCCGGGGAGAGACCCAGTACTTC. This gives the protein CASSATTRGETQYF.